These 17 T cell receptor beta chains were all obtained from the same sample, sequenced in a study of blood T cell repertoires in COVID-19. Clones were read by immunoSEQ multiplex PCR, and TCRdb kept only the in-frame ones, dropping some. This sample carries about 270,000 clones, around 86% of them seen once, and the ten largest clones take less than 3%. The specimen was peripheral blood. These receptors were obtained from a woman in her fifties or sixties with active or convalescent COVID-19.

J is TRBJ1-1 and V is TRBV27, with 8 bases lining up with TRBD1. CDR1 and CDR2 (germline): MNHEY, SMNVEV (reference sequence). The CDR3 extends over 12 amino acids. Unmatched junction bases numbered 1, after V lost 2 bases and J lost 8 bases. The CDR3 sequence: CASSLTGGEAFF. The CDR3 region has the DNA TGTGCCAGCAGTTTAACAGGGGGGGAAGCTTTCTTT.

The J gene is TRBJ2-5, the V gene TRBV6-5, with 10 bases aligning to TRBD2. Germline CDR1 MNHEY, CDR2 SVGAGI. V lost 6 bases and J lost 11; bases outside the gene matches: 9. This CDR3 is built from 13 residues. CDR3 coding DNA: TGTGCCAGCAGACCAACTAGCGGGGCCTCTCAGTACTTC. This translates into CASRPTSGASQYF.

In its sample, this clone was seen a few times. The chain combines TRBV3-1 (or the pseudogene TRBV3-2) with TRBJ2-1; 7 nucleotides align to TRBD2. The CDR3 length is 16 residues. J gave up 5 bases and V 1 base, and 8 bases lay outside the gene matches. From germline, CDR1 is LGHDT and CDR2 YNNKEL (reference sequence). CDR3 protein: CASSQVWSGANNEQFF. In DNA, the CDR3 is TGTGCCAGCAGCCAAGTATGGAGCGGGGCAAACAATGAGCAGTTCTTC.

CDR3: CASSPLAAGGLNEQFF. CDR3 DNA sequence: TGTGCCAGCAGCCCACTAGCAGCGGGGGGGCTAAATGAGCAGTTCTTC. V gene TRBV7-2 combines with J gene TRBJ2-1; 10 bases are a match to TRBD2. V dropped 5 bases and J dropped 7; count of bases not matched to a gene: 11. The germline V gene has CDR1 SGHTA and CDR2 FQGNSA. The CDR3 covers 16 residues.

This chain's CDR3 is CASRADFVGKYSNQPQHF. DNA for the CDR3: TGTGCCAGCAGGGCGGACTTTGTGGGAAAGTATAGCAATCAGCCCCAGCATTTT. The chain combines TRBV27 with TRBJ1-5; the D is unclear. There are 18 residues in the CDR3. V was pared by 6 bases and J by 0 bases, with 21 bases between. Germline assignment: CDR1 MNHEY and CDR2 SMNVEV (reference sequence).

Of note for this clone: Lacking the conserved final phenylalanine or tryptophan, this CDR3 likely reflects a read error. The chain uses TRBV7-2 and TRBJ1-2, with D maybe TRBD1 (5 bases). The CDR3 runs 16 residues. Trimming cost V 5 bases and J 3 bases, with 19 bases left between them. Germline-derived CDR1 and CDR2 are SGHTA and FQGNSA. The CDR3 reads CASSRETGLSHYGYTL. In nucleotides, the CDR3 is TGTGCCAGCAGCCGTGAAACAGGATTGTCTCACTATGGCTACACCCTC.

CDR3 loop: CASSGGQGNEKLFF. DNA of the CDR3: TGCGCCAGCAGCGGGGGACAGGGCAATGAAAAACTGTTTTTT. The chain combines TRBV5-1 with TRBJ1-4; 9 positions agree with TRBD1. The CDR3 totals 14 residues. CDR1 is SGHRS, CDR2 YFSETQ, per germline. The junction had 3 bases not matched to a gene; V was cut back by 4 bases and J by 5 bases.

The genes are TRBV6-5 and TRBJ2-3; no clear D gene. The CDR3 consists of 16 residues. From germline, CDR1 is MNHEY and CDR2 SVGAGI. V shed 4 bases and J shed 0 bases, with 14 bases lying between them. This CDR3 is CASSSRRLTSTDTQYF. The CDR3 DNA reads TGTGCCAGCAGTTCCCGTAGATTGACTAGCACAGATACGCAGTATTTT.

The J gene is TRBJ1-4, the V gene TRBV7-9; a weak D match, TRBD1 (5 bases). CDR1 is SEHNR and CDR2 is FQNEAQ in the germline V gene (reference sequence). There are 15 residues in the CDR3. Between the trimmed V and J ends, which lost 5 bases and 8 bases, there was a span of 18 bases. CDR3 loop: CASSPGTIGGEKLFF. The CDR3 DNA reads as TGTGCCAGCAGCCCCGGAACCATTGGGGGGGAAAAACTGTTTTTT.

This clone was observed a single time. The chain links TRBV4-1 to TRBJ2-1; 9 bases line up with TRBD1. V lost 1 base, J lost 9 bases, and 13 bases stayed unmatched. The CDR3 is 17 residues long. Germline CDR1 MGHRA, CDR2 YSYEKL. Here the CDR3 reads CASSQGAGTGSRSEQFF. DNA for the CDR3: TGCGCCAGCAGCCAAGGAGCCGGGACAGGGTCGCGGAGTGAGCAGTTCTTC.

The genes are TRBV6-5 and TRBJ1-5; D is unresolved. The CDR3 contains 13 residues. The ends were cut back, 7 bases at V and 0 bases at J, with 7 bases in the middle. Germline V gene lookup returns CDR1 MNHEY and CDR2 SVGAGI. CDR3 bases: TGTGCCAGCACGAGCTATAGCAATCAGCCCCAGCATTTT. Residues: CASTSYSNQPQHF.

CDR3 in DNA: TGTGCCAGCAGCTTAGGTGGGAGGGGAACTGAAGCTTTCTTT. This sequence encodes CASSLGGRGTEAFF. V usage is TRBV7-9 and J usage is TRBJ1-1, with D possibly TRBD1 on 5 matching bases. There are 14 residues in the CDR3. Trimming cost V 1 base and J 5 bases, with 11 bases left between them. CDR1 is SEHNR and CDR2 is FQNEAQ in the germline V gene (reference sequence).

This chain links TRBV19 with TRBJ1-6; D call uncertain. Germline V gene lookup returns CDR1 LNHDA and CDR2 SQIVND (reference sequence). Between the trimmed V and J ends, which lost 4 bases and 5 bases, there was a span of 12 bases. The CDR3 extends over 15 amino acids. In DNA form, the CDR3 reads TGTGCCAGTAGTAACCGGGGTTTCCATAATTCACCCCTCCACTTT. Translating it yields CASSNRGFHNSPLHF. The full variable domain, rest sourced from reference TRBV19 and TRBJ1-6, is DGGITQSPKYLFRKEGQNVTLSCEQNLNHDAMYWYRQDPGQGLRLIYYSQIVNDFQKGDIAEGYSVSREKKESFPLTVTSAQKNPTAFYLCASSNRGFHNSPLHFGNGTRLTVT.

In DNA, the CDR3 is TGTGCCAGTAGTTTACGGGACAGGCTAAATTCACCCCTCCACTTT. This translates into CASSLRDRLNSPLHF. V is TRBV19 and J is TRBJ1-6; 8 bases line up with TRBD1. Germline lookup yields CDR1 LNHDA and CDR2 SQIVND (reference sequence). With V trimmed by 5 bases and J by 7 bases, 7 bases remained unmatched. This CDR3 region has 15 residues.

This sequence joins TRBV11-1 and TRBJ2-5; D uncertain. Between the trimmed V and J ends, which lost 1 base and 5 bases, there was a span of 5 bases. This CDR3 is built from 12 residues. The V gene's germline CDR1 is SGHAT and CDR2 FQDESV (reference sequence). The CDR3 DNA reads as TGTGCCAGCAGCTTAGTGTCTGAGACCCAGTACTTC. Translated: CASSLVSETQYF.

This clone was picked up a small number of times. The J gene is TRBJ2-1, the V gene TRBV25-1, with D maybe TRBD1 (6 bases). The CDR3 extends over 13 amino acids. CDR1 and CDR2 (germline): MGHDK, SYGVNS. Trimming took off 6 bases at V and 7 bases at J, with 13 bases between the two ends. CDR3 nucleotides: TGTGCCAGCAGCGATACAGGGCTTAATGAGCAGTTCTTC. This sequence encodes CASSDTGLNEQFF.

The chain joins TRBV7-3 to TRBJ2-1; 12 bases agree with TRBD2. The CDR3 sequence is 16 residues long. Looked up from germline, CDR1 is SGHTA and CDR2 is FQGTGA. The V gene end was trimmed by 0 bases and the J gene end by 7 bases; junction bases not matched to a gene: 4. The DNA of the CDR3 is TGTGCCAGCAGCTTAACCCTAGCGGGGGGGCGTAATGAGCAGTTCTTC. Translated: CASSLTLAGGRNEQFF.